This T cell receptor (beta chain) was documented in a study of PD-L1 blockade in urothelial cancer. The study, taken as a whole, reports: Patients with durable benefit had greater blood expansion of tumor-associated TCR clones 3 weeks into treatment.

Sample time point: pretreatment peripheral blood. The assay was immunoSEQ multiplex PCR, and TCRdb's table has in-frame clones only and misses some. In the table there are around 70,000 clones, under 90% of which are singletons. This clone was detected once. What it binds is not known. The CDR3 runs 14 residues. V lost 4 bases and J 1 base, leaving 8 bases between the germline ends. CDR1 is MNHNS, CDR2 SASEGT, per germline. The starting material was PBMCs, obtained around atezolizumab (anti-PD-L1) treatment. The chain recombines TRBV6-1 with TRBJ1-3; unclear D gene. The receptor's source is a man between 65 and 80 years old with urothelial cancer. In DNA form, the CDR3 reads TGTGCCAGCAGTGGGCGGGGTTCTGGAAACACCATATATTTT. Protein product: CASSGRGSGNTIYF.